This T cell receptor beta chain was obtained from a study of breast tumors, draining lymph nodes, adjacent tissues (dated by TCRdb to the mid-2010s). Describing the broader study: Breast cancer patients provided tumor, adjacent nontumor tissue and axillary lymph nodes, and the study compared the TCR beta repertoires across these three sources. The study was designed to assess the relationships and possible T-cell exchange between tumor, surrounding tissue and draining lymph node repertoires in human breast cancer. Study-level results and caveats: Tumor and nontumor tissue repertoires were found to be significantly more similar in luminal-like than in basal-like breast cancer. Tumors showed preferential V and J gene usage, and their T-cell repertoire diversity fell below that of lymph nodes yet above that of nontumor tissue. The data were considered consistent with most tumor T cells being derived from the lymph node and subsequently expanding within tumor tissue. Rather than being directly demonstrated, the conclusion that tumor T cells originate in lymph nodes was presented as consistent with a hypothesis.

This clonotype came up many times. Its specific antigen is unknown. No base-level quality is on record; no much larger clone is a single base apart. The axillary draining lymph nodes of breast cancer patients were the source of the lymph node samples. CDR1 is given as DFQATT and CDR2 as SNEGSKA, both from the germline V gene (reference sequence). Taken from cysteine to phenylalanine, the CDR3 has 16 residues. The only DNA kept is the CDR3, 48 bases in frame from the first base. V ends up 4 bases short and J 7 bases short, with an unmatched junction base count of 18. The sequencer listed for this sample is Illumina HiSeq 2000. TCR beta chain libraries were generated through multiplex PCR amplification. High-throughput sequencing was used to analyze the amplified TCR beta chain products. TCRdb itself trimmed the public reads at Q25 with fastp, ran MiXCR and retained productive beta chains. Rows with a matching CDR3 protein are joined into one entry that keeps the most common DNA and genes. This sample comprises 100,000 or so distinct CDR3 sequences, around 20% of them detected only once. Of the sample, under 1.5% falls within the top ten clones.

This sequence originates from a female donor with breast cancer. Some clones in this sample may be carry-over from other donors' samples. The sequenced sample consisted of axillary lymph node tissue. The V and J segments used are TRBV20-1 and TRBJ2-7; the central 8 bases match TRBD2. The DNA sequence is as follows: TGCAGTGCTATTAGAGGGGCCGGGGGGGCCTCGGAGGAGCAGTACTTC. It encodes CSAIRGAGGASEEQYF.